These 22 T cell receptor beta chains were all obtained from the same sample, sequenced in a study of T cells in tumors after PD-1 blockade (dated by TCRdb to the late 2010s). Receptor libraries were prepared by the immunoSEQ multiplex PCR assay. This immuneACCESS table, as held by TCRdb, lists in-frame sequences with V and J called but not all clones. Of the missing ones, under half trace to an unresolved V gene in checked studies; the others have no known cause. This sample holds tens of thousands of clones; just under 80% were observed only once. Around 15% of the sample belongs to the ten largest clones. Read against the paper, the sample's time point label means: before anti-PD-1 therapy. The sequences come from PBMCs, collected before anti-PD-1 treatment. These receptors originate from a human donor with basal cell carcinoma.

The CDR3 sequence: CAWRTSGSYEQYF. CDR3 nucleotide sequence: TGTGCCTGGAGGACTAGCGGATCCTACGAGCAGTACTTC. The rearrangement links TRBV30 to TRBJ2-7; 9 bases match TRBD2. The CDR3 has 13 residues. With V trimmed by 3 bases and J by 1 base, 1 base remained unmatched. Germline V gives CDR1 GTSNPN, CDR2 SVGIG (reference sequence). The whole variable domain, filled in from reference TRBV30 and TRBJ2-7, reads SQTIHQWPATLVQPVGSPLSLECTVEGTSNPNLYWYRQAAGRGLQLLFYSVGIGQISSEVPQNLSASRPQDRQFILSSKKLLLSDSGFYLCAWRTSGSYEQYFGPGTRLTVT.

This clone is categorized as medium-sized. The chain couples TRBV19 to TRBJ2-6; D not certain. Trimming took off 3 bases at V and 2 bases at J, with 5 bases between the two ends. The CDR3 has 14 residues. Germline lookup yields CDR1 LNHDA and CDR2 SQIVND (reference sequence). CDR3 in DNA: TGTGCCAGTAGTATGTCCGCTGGGGCCAACGTCCTGACTTTC. It specifies CASSMSAGANVLTF.

The chain links TRBV19 to TRBJ1-5; D is perhaps TRBD1 (5 bases). The germline CDR1 and CDR2 sequences are LNHDA and SQIVND (reference sequence). V was shortened by 3 bases and J by 4 bases, with 10 bases between the two germline ends. The CDR3 contains 14 residues. CDR3: CASSMWGINQPQHF. CDR3 bases: TGTGCCAGTAGTATGTGGGGCATTAATCAGCCCCAGCATTTT. The entire variable domain, with the rest obtained from reference TRBV19 and TRBJ1-5, is as follows: DGGITQSPKYLFRKEGQNVTLSCEQNLNHDAMYWYRQDPGQGLRLIYYSQIVNDFQKGDIAEGYSVSREKKESFPLTVTSAQKNPTAFYLCASSMWGINQPQHFGDGTRLSIL.

V usage is TRBV4-2 and J usage is TRBJ2-5; 8 nucleotides match TRBD2. Germline CDR1 reads LGHNA; CDR2 reads YNFKEQ. The CDR3 contains 14 residues. Trimming at V came to 0 bases and at J to 5 bases, leaving 2 bases not matched to a gene. CDR3 bases: TGTGCCAGCAGCCAAGAGAGCGGGGGCGAGACCCAGTACTTC. Protein: CASSQESGGETQYF.

The chain uses TRBV5-5 and TRBJ1-6; D remains ambiguous. Germline loops: CDR1 SGHKS, CDR2 YYEKEE (reference sequence). V lost 0 bases and J lost 5, with 3 bases in between. This CDR3 has 13 residues. This CDR3 reads CASSLGDNSPLHF. As DNA, the CDR3 is TGTGCCAGCAGCTTGGGAGATAATTCACCCCTCCACTTT.

This clone appeared a few times. V is TRBV7-8 and J is TRBJ2-6; a possible D gene is TRBD2 (6 bases). The CDR3 is 15 amino acids. Germline V gene lookup returns CDR1 SGHVS and CDR2 FQNEAQ. Trimming left V 4 bases short and J 4 bases short, with 11 bases between. As DNA, the CDR3 is TGTGCCAGCAGCTCGGAGGGACCCGGGGCCAACGTCCTGACTTTC. This translates into CASSSEGPGANVLTF.

This clone was found a few times. CDR3 sequence (DNA): TGCAGCGTTGAGGCTGAGCAAAGGGATGGCTACACCTTC. It yields the protein CSVEAEQRDGYTF. The gene calls are TRBV29-1 and TRBJ1-2; the D is unclear. The germline V gene encodes CDR1 SQVTM and CDR2 ANQGSEA. Trimming pared 3 bases from V and 6 bases from J, leaving 14 bases between. The CDR3 contains 13 residues.

V usage is TRBV25-1 and J usage is TRBJ1-4; no clear D gene. V lost 6 bases to trimming and J lost 8 bases, with 19 bases between them. Germline CDR1 MGHDK, CDR2 SYGVNS. The CDR3 consists of 15 residues. Here the CDR3 reads CASSLRLGGGEKLFF. In DNA form, the CDR3 reads TGTGCCAGCAGCTTGAGGTTGGGCGGTGGGGAAAAACTGTTTTTT.

This chain uses TRBV29-1 with TRBJ1-1; D gene ambiguous. Germline V gene sequence: CDR1 SQVTM, CDR2 ANQGSEA. CDR3 size: 12 residues. V dropped 0 bases and J dropped 3 bases, with 5 bases sitting between them. As DNA, the CDR3 is TGCAGCGTTGAAGACGGATACACTGAAGCTTTCTTT. This sequence encodes CSVEDGYTEAFF.

This rearrangement joins TRBV4-1 to TRBJ1-5, with 10 nucleotides matching TRBD1. The junction had 3 bases not matched to a gene; V was cut back by 0 bases and J by 4 bases. The CDR3 sequence is 16 residues long. Per the germline V gene, CDR1 is MGHRA and CDR2 is YSYEKL. The CDR3, as DNA: TGCGCCAGCAGCCAAGACCGGACAGGGGGGAATCAGCCCCAGCATTTT. Residues: CASSQDRTGGNQPQHF.

The chain recombines TRBV29-1 with TRBJ2-1; either TRBD1 or TRBD2 may supply D (5 bases each). CDR1 and CDR2 (germline): SQVTM, ANQGSEA. CDR3 size: 14 residues. V lost 1 base and J lost 5, with 12 bases in between. CDR3 residues: CSVEGDGGHNEQFF. CDR3 sequence (DNA): TGCAGCGTTGAAGGAGATGGGGGACACAATGAGCAGTTCTTC.

This clone was seen only once. The chain uses TRBV6-6 and TRBJ2-7, with D maybe TRBD1 (5 bases). The length of the CDR3 is 14 residues. Germline CDR1 MNHNY, CDR2 SVGAGI (reference sequence). The V end was cut by 5 bases, the J end by 4 bases, with 15 bases between. The DNA of the CDR3 is TGTGCCAGCAGTAAGGGCAGGGTGCCTTACGAGCAGTACTTC. This codes for CASSKGRVPYEQYF.

Only one count was recorded for this clone. V usage is TRBV5-1 and J usage is TRBJ2-1; 7 nucleotides line up with TRBD2. The germline V gene has CDR1 SGHRS and CDR2 YFSETQ. V shed 0 bases and J 7 bases; nucleotides not matched to a gene: 7. This CDR3 region has 15 residues. Written as DNA, the CDR3 is TGCGCCAGCAGCTTGGATTCGGCGGGGGTTAATGAGCAGTTCTTC. Translation: CASSLDSAGVNEQFF.

The chain links TRBV7-2 to TRBJ2-2; 8 bases are a match to TRBD1. The CDR3 is 16 residues long. In germline, CDR1 is SGHTA, CDR2 FQGNSA. Losses at the gene ends were 2 bases for V and 2 bases for J; bases not matched to a gene: 4. The CDR3 region is CASSLTGTGNTGELFF. The CDR3 bases are TGTGCCAGCAGCTTAACCGGGACAGGAAACACCGGGGAGCTGTTTTTT.

The chain recombines TRBV30 with TRBJ2-7; perhaps TRBD1 as D (6 bases). Germline CDR1 and CDR2: GTSNPN and SVGIG (reference sequence). V was trimmed by 3 bases and J by 3 bases, leaving 9 bases between them. The CDR3 totals 12 residues. CDR3 in amino acids: CAWRTGNYEQYF. DNA for the CDR3: TGTGCCTGGAGGACAGGAAACTACGAGCAGTACTTC.

The chain uses TRBV5-1 and TRBJ2-5; no reliable D call. V was trimmed by 3 bases and J by 3 bases, leaving 6 bases between them. CDR1 is SGHRS and CDR2 is YFSETQ in the germline V gene. The CDR3 spans 12 residues. The CDR3, as DNA: TGCGCCAGCAGCTCCGTAAAAGAGACCCAGTACTTC. Protein product: CASSSVKETQYF.

The genes are TRBV27 and TRBJ1-5, with a possible D match to TRBD1 (5 bases). The CDR3 loop spans 15 amino acids. From germline, CDR1 is MNHEY and CDR2 SMNVEV (reference sequence). V was shortened by 2 bases and J by 5 bases, with 13 bases between the two germline ends. CDR3 amino acids: CASSLVWGLDQPQHF. CDR3 coding DNA: TGTGCCAGCAGTTTAGTATGGGGCCTAGATCAGCCCCAGCATTTT.

The genes are TRBV6-6 and TRBJ2-5, with 11 bases identical to TRBD1. The germline gives CDR1 MNHNY, CDR2 SVGAGI (reference sequence). The trim removed 6 bases at V and 5 bases at J, leaving 8 bases unmatched. CDR3 length: 15 amino acids. The CDR3 sequence is CASSTGQGAFETQYF. Written as DNA, the CDR3 is TGTGCCAGCAGCACTGGACAGGGGGCCTTTGAGACCCAGTACTTC.

This clone showed up just a few times. An end of the junction differs from the germline gene, which may be a read error. This chain uses TRBV7-3 with TRBJ2-1, with D unresolved. The germline CDR1 and CDR2 sequences are SGHTA and FQGTGA. The CDR3 length is 13 residues. Written as DNA, the CDR3 is TGTGCCAGCAGCATAACCAGCGTCGGTGAGCAGTTCTTC. It is translated as CASSITSVGEQFF.

This clone was found once. The rearrangement joins TRBV30 to TRBJ2-2, with TRBD1 identical over 8 bases. Germline CDR1 is GTSNPN and CDR2 is SVGIG (reference sequence). The CDR3 sequence is 13 residues long. J lost 0 bases, V lost 7 bases, and 1 base had no gene match. The CDR3 coding sequence is TGTGCCTTGGACAGGGCGAACACCGGGGAGCTGTTTTTT. As protein: CALDRANTGELFF.

This clone has only a few counts. The chain combines TRBV10-1 with TRBJ2-7; D ambiguous. The CDR3 has 13 residues. Germline V gene data show CDR1 as WNHNN and CDR2 as SYGVQD (reference sequence). V shed 4 bases and J shed 0 bases, with 7 bases lying between them. DNA of the CDR3: TGCGCCAGCAGTGCAGACGGCTCCTACGAGCAGTACTTC. This sequence encodes CASSADGSYEQYF.

The V and J genes are TRBV15 and TRBJ2-1, with TRBD2 matching 10 bases. This CDR3 region has 14 residues. The germline V gene encodes CDR1 LNHNV and CDR2 YYDKDF (reference sequence). The ends lost 6 bases at V and 5 bases at J; junction bases unmatched: 4. CDR3 DNA sequence: TGTGCCACCAGATTAGCGGGGGGCGACAATGAGCAGTTCTTC. It specifies CATRLAGGDNEQFF.